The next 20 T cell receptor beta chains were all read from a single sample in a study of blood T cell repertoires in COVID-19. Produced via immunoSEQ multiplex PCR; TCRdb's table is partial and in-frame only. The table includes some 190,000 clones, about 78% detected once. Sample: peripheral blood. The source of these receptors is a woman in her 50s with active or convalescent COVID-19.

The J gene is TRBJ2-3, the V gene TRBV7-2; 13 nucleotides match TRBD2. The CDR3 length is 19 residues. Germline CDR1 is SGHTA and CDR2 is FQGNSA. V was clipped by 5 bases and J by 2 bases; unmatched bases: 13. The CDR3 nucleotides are TGTGCCAGCAGCCCCGAATCTGAGGGACTAGCGGGAATCACAGATACGCAGTATTTT. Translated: CASSPESEGLAGITDTQYF. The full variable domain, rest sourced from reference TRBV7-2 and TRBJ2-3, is GAGVSQSPSNKVTEKGKDVELRCDPISGHTALYWYRQSLGQGLEFLIYFQGNSAPDKSGLPSDRFSAERTGGSVSTLTIQRTQQEDSAVYLCASSPESEGLAGITDTQYFGPGTRLTVL.

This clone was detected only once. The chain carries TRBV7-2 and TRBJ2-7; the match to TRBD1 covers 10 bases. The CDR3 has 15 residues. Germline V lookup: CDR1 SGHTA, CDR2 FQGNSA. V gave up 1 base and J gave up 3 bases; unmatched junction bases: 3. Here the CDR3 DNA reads TGTGCCAGCAGCTTAGAGGGACAGGGGATCTACGAGCAGTACTTC. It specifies CASSLEGQGIYEQYF. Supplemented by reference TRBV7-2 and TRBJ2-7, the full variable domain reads GAGVSQSPSNKVTEKGKDVELRCDPISGHTALYWYRQSLGQGLEFLIYFQGNSAPDKSGLPSDRFSAERTGGSVSTLTIQRTQQEDSAVYLCASSLEGQGIYEQYFGPGTRLTVT.

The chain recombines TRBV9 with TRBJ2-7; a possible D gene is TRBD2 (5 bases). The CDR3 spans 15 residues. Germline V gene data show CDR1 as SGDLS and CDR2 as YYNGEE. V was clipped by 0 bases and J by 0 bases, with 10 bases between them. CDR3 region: CASSVAAGVSYEQYF. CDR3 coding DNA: TGTGCCAGCAGCGTAGCCGCGGGCGTCTCCTACGAGCAGTACTTC.

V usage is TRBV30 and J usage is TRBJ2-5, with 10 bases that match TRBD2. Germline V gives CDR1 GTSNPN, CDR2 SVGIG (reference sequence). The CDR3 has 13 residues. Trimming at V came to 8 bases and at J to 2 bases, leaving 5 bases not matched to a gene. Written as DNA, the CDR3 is TGTGCCGCAAAGCGGGGGGGGCAAGAGACCCAGTACTTC. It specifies CAAKRGGQETQYF. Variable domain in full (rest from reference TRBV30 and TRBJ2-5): SQTIHQWPATLVQPVGSPLSLECTVEGTSNPNLYWYRQAAGRGLQLLFYSVGIGQISSEVPQNLSASRPQDRQFILSSKKLLLSDSGFYLCAAKRGGQETQYFGPGTRLLVL.

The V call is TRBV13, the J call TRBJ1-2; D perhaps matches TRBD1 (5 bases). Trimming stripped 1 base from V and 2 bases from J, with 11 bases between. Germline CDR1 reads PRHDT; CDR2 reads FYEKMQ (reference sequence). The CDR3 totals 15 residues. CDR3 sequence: CASSLAGEENYGYTF. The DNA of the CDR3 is TGTGCCAGCAGCTTAGCGGGGGAGGAAAACTATGGCTACACCTTC.

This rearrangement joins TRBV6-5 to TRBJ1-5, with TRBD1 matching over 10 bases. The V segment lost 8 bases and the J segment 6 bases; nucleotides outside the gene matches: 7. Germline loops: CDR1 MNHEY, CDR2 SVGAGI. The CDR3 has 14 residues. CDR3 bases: TGTGCCAGCCGGACAGGGGGACGGAGTCAGCCCCAGCATTTT. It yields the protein CASRTGGRSQPQHF.

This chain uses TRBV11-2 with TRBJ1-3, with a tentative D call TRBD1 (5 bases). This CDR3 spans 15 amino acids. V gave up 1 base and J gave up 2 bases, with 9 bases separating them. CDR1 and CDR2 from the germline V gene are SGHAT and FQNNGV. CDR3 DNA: TGTGCCAGCAGCTTAGCCGGACAAGCTGGAAACACCATATATTTT. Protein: CASSLAGQAGNTIYF.

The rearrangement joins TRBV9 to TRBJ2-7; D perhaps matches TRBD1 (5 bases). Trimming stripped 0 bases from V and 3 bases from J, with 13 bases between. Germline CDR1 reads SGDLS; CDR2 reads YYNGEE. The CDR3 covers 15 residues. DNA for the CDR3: TGTGCCAGCAGCGTAGGCGCAGGGTGGGTCTACGAGCAGTACTTC. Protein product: CASSVGAGWVYEQYF.

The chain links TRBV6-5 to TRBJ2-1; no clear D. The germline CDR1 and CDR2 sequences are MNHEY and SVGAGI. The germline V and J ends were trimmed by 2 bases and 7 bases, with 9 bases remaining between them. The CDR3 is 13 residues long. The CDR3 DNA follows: TGTGCCAGCAGTTACCGTCAGGCGAATGAGCAGTTCTTC. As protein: CASSYRQANEQFF.

The CDR3 DNA follows: TGTGCCAGCAGTGAACACCCGGGACAGGGGAATGAAAAACTGTTTTTT. Protein: CASSEHPGQGNEKLFF. V and J are TRBV6-1 and TRBJ1-4; 10 bases are shared with TRBD1. Germline V gives CDR1 MNHNS, CDR2 SASEGT. Unmatched junction bases numbered 5, after V lost 2 bases and J lost 5 bases. The CDR3 covers 16 residues.

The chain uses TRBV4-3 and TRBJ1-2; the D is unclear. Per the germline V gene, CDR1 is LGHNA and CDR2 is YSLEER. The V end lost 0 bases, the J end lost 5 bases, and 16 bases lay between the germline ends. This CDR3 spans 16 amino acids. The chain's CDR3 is CASSQDNGPAGYGYTF. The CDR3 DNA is TGCGCCAGCAGCCAAGATAACGGTCCTGCCGGGTATGGCTACACCTTC.

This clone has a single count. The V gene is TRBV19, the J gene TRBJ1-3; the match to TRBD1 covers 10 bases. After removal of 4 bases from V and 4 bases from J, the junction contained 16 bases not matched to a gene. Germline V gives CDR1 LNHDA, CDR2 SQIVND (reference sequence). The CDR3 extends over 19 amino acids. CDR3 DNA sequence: TGTGCCAGTAGTACCCGACTGCGACCCGGACAGGGGGGCGGAAACACCATATATTTT. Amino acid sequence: CASSTRLRPGQGGGNTIYF.

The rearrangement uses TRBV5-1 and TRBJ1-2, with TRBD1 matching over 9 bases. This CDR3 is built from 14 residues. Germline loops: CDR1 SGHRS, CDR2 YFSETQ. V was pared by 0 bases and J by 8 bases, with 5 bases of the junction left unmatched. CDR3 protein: CASSLGGQGDGYTF. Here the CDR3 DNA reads TGCGCCAGCAGCTTGGGGGGACAGGGCGACGGCTACACCTTC.

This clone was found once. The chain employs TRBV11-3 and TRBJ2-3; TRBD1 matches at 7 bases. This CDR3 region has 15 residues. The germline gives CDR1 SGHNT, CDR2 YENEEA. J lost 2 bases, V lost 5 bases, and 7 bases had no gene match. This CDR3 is CASSLGDRFTDTQYF. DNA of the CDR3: TGTGCCAGCAGCCTGGGGGACAGATTCACAGATACGCAGTATTTT.

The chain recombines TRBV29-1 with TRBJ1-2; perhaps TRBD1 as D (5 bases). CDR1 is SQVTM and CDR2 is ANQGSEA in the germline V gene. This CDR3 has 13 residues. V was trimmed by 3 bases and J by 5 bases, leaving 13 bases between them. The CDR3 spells CSVESQGGYGYTF. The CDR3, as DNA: TGCAGCGTTGAGTCTCAGGGAGGGTATGGCTACACCTTC.

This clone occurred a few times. The CDR3 sequence is CASSRYGSSYNSPLHF. The CDR3 DNA follows: TGTGCCAGCAGCCGCTATGGGAGCTCCTATAATTCACCCCTCCACTTT. V and J are TRBV14 and TRBJ1-6; D remains unclear. Between the trimmed V and J ends, which lost 4 bases and 0 bases, there was a span of 10 bases. The CDR3 contains 16 residues. From germline, CDR1 is SGHDN and CDR2 FVKESK. The entire variable domain, with the rest obtained from reference TRBV14 and TRBJ1-6, is as follows: EAGVTQFPSHSVIEKGQTVTLRCDPISGHDNLYWYRRVMGKEIKFLLHFVKESKQDESGMPNNRFLAERTGGTYSTLKVQPAELEDSGVYFCASSRYGSSYNSPLHFGNGTRLTVT.

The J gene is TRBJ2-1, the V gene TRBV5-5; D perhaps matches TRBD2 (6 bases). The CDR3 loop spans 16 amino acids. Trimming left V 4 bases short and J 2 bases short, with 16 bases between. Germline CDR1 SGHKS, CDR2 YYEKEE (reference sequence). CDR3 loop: CASSAGPLLPYNEQFF. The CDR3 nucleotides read TGTGCCAGCAGCGCGGGACCTCTGCTTCCCTACAATGAGCAGTTCTTC.

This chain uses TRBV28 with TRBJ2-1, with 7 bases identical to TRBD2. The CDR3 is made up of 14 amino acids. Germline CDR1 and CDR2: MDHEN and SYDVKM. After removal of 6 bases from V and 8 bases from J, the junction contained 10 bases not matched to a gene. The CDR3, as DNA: TGTGCCAGCAGCCGGGGAGGGCCCCCAGATGAGCAGTTCTTC. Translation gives CASSRGGPPDEQFF. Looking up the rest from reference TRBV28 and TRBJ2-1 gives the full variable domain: DVKVTQSSRYLVKRTGEKVFLECVQDMDHENMFWYRQDPGLGLRLIYFSYDVKMKEKGDIPEGYSVSREKKERFSLILESASTNQTSMYLCASSRGGPPDEQFFGPGTRLTVL.

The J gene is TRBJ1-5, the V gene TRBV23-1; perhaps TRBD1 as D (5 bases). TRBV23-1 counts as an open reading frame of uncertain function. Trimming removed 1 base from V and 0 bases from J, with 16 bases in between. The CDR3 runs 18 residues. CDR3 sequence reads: CASSQLAPGEHSNQPQHF. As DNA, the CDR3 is TGCGCCAGCAGTCAATTGGCGCCGGGGGAGCATAGCAATCAGCCCCAGCATTTT.

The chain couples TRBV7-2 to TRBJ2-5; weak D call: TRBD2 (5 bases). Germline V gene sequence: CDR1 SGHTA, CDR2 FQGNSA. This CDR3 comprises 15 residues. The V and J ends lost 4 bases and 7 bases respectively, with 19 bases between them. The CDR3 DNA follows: TGTGCCAGCAGCTCTACCAGGAGCGGAGTCGGGACCCAGTACTTC. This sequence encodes CASSSTRSGVGTQYF.